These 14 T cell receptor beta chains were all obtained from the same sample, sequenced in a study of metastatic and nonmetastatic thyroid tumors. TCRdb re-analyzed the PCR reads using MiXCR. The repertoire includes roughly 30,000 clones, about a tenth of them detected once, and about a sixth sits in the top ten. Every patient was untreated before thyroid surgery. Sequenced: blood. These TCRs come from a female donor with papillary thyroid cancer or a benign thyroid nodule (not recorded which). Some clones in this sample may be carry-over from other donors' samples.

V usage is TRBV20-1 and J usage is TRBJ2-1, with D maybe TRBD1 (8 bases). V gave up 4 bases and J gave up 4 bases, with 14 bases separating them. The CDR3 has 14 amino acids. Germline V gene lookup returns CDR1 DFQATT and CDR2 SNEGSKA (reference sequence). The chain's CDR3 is CSANRGGRYNEQFF. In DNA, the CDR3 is TGCAGTGCTAACAGGGGGGGTAGGTACAATGAGCAGTTCTTC.

The CDR3 DNA follows: TGTGCCAGCAGCCCCGGGGACAGGGGGCTTACCACTGAAGCTTTCTTT. This encodes CASSPGDRGLTTEAFF. The chain is built from TRBV5-4 and TRBJ1-1, with TRBD1 matching 12 bases. The J segment lost 4 bases and the V segment lost 4 bases, leaving 8 bases of the junction unmatched. Germline V gene sequence: CDR1 SGHNT, CDR2 YYREEE (reference sequence). CDR3 length: 16 residues.

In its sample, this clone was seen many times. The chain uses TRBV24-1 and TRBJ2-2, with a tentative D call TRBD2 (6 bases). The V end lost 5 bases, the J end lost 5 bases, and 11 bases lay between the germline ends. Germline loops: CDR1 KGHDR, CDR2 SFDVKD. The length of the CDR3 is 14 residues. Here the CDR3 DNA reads TGTGCCACCAGTGGTGGAGGGCTAACCGGGGAGCTGTTTTTT. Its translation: CATSGGGLTGELFF.

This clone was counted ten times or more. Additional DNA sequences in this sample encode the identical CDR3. CDR3: CASSPGTGLNSPLHF. The CDR3, as DNA: TGCGCCAGCAGCCCCGGGACAGGGCTGAATTCACCCCTCCACTTT. The gene calls are TRBV5-1 and TRBJ1-6; TRBD1 aligns across 9 bases. Germline lookup yields CDR1 SGHRS and CDR2 YFSETQ. The CDR3 consists of 15 residues. After removal of 4 bases from V and 7 bases from J, the junction contained 6 bases not matched to a gene. Full variable domain (rest looked up from reference TRBV5-1 and TRBJ1-6): KAGVTQTPRYLIKTRGQQVTLSCSPISGHRSVSWYQQTPGQGLQFLFEYFSETQRNKGNFPGRFSGRQFSNSRSEMNVSTLELGDSALYLCASSPGTGLNSPLHFGNGTRLTVT.

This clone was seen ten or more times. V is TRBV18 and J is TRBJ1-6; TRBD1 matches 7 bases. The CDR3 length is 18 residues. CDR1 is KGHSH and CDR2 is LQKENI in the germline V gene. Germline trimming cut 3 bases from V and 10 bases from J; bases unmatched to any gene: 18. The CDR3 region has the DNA TGTGCCAGCTCACCCTCGACAGGGTCGGCGCGCGTGGGGTCACCCCTCCACTTT. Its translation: CASSPSTGSARVGSPLHF.

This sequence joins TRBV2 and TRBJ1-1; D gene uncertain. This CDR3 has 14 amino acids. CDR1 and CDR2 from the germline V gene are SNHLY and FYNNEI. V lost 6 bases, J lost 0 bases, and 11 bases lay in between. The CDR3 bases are TGTGCCAGCAGGGCGCGGGCCATGAACACTGAAGCTTTCTTT. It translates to CASRARAMNTEAFF.

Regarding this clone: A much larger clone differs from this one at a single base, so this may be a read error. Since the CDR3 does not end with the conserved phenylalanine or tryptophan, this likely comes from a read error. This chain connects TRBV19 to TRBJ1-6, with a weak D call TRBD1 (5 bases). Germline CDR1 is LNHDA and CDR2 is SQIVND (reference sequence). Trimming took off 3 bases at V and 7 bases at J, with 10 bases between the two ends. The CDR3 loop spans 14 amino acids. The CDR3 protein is CASSIQGTNSPLHS. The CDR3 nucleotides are TGTGCCAGTAGTATCCAGGGAACGAATTCACCCCTCCACTCT.

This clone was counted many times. In DNA, the CDR3 is TGTGCCAGCGCTCGGCACACAGATACGCAGTATTTT. It yields the protein CASARHTDTQYF. This chain connects TRBV9 to TRBJ2-3; D gene unclear. The CDR3 runs to 12 residues. Looked up from germline, CDR1 is SGDLS and CDR2 is YYNGEE. The V gene lost 7 bases and the J gene lost 2 bases, with 8 bases spanning the gap.

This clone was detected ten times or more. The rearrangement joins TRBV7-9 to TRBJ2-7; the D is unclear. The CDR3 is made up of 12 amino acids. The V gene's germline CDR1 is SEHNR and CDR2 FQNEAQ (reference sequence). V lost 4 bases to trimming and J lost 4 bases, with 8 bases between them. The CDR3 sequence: CASSSPGYEQYF. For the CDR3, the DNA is TGTGCCAGCAGCTCCCCCGGTTACGAGCAGTACTTC.

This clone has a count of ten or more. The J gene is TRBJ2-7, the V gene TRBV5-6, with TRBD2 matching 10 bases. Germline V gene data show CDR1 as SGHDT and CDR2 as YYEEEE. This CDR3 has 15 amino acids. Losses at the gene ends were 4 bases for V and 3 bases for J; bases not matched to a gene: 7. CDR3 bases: TGTGCCAGCAGCCTCGGACTAGCGGCCGTCTACGAGCAGTACTTC. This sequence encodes CASSLGLAAVYEQYF.

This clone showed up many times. The CDR3 coding sequence is TGTGCCAGCACGCCGGGACAGGGAACAGGGACTGAAGCTTTCTTT. It encodes CASTPGQGTGTEAFF. This chain uses TRBV28 with TRBJ1-1, with 9 nucleotides matching TRBD1. Trimming took 7 bases from V and 5 from J; bases not matched to a gene: 11. In germline, CDR1 is MDHEN, CDR2 SYDVKM. This CDR3 is built from 15 residues.

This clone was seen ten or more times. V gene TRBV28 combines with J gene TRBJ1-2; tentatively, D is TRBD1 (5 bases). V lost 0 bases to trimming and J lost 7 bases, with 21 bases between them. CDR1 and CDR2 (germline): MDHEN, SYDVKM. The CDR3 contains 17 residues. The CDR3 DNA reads TGTGCCAGCAGTTTATGGGGTCGCGGGACGAAGATTGGTGGCTACACCTTC. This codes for CASSLWGRGTKIGGYTF.

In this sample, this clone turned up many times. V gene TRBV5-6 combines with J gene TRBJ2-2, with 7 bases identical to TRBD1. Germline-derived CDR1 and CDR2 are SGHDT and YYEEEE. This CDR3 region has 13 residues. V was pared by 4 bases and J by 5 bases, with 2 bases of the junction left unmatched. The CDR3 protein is CASSPGGTGELFF. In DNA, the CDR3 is TGTGCCAGCAGCCCAGGGGGAACCGGGGAGCTGTTTTTT.

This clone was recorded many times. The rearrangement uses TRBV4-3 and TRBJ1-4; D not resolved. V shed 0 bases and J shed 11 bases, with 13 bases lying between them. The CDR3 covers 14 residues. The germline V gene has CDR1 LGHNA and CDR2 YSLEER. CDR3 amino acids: CASSQDRGQFKLFF. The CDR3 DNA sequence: TGCGCCAGCAGCCAAGATCGAGGGCAGTTCAAACTGTTTTTT.